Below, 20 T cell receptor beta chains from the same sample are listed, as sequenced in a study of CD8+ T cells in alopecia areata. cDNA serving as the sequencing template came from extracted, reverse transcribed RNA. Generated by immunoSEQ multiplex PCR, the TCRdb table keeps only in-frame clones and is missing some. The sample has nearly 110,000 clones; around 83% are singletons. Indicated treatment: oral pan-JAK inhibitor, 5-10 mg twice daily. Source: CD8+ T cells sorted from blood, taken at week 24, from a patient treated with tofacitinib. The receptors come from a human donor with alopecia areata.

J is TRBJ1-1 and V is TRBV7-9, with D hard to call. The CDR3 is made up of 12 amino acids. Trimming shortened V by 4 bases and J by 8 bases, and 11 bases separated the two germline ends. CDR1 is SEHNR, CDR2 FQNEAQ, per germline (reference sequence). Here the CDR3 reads CASSWAGTEAFF. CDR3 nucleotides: TGTGCCAGCAGCTGGGCGGGAACAGAAGCTTTCTTT.

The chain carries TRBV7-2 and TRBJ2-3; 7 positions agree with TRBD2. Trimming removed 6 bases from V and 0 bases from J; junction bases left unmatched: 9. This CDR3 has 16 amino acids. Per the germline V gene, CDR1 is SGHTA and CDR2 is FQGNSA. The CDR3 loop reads CASRGSGEASTDTQYF. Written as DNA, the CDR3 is TGTGCCAGCAGAGGAAGCGGGGAGGCCAGCACAGATACGCAGTATTTT.

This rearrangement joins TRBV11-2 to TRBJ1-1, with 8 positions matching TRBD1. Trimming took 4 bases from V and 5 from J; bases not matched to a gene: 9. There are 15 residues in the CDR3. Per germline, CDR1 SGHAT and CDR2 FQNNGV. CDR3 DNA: TGTGCCAGCAGCTCTGGGCCCGGGACAGGAACTGAAGCTTTCTTT. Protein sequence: CASSSGPGTGTEAFF.

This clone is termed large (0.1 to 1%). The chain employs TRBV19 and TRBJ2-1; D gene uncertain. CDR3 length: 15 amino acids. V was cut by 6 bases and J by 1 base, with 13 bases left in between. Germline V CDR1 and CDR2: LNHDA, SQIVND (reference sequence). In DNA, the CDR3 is TGTGCCAGTAGCTTGACCCCCGGGTCCTACAATGAGCAGTTCTTC. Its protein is CASSLTPGSYNEQFF.

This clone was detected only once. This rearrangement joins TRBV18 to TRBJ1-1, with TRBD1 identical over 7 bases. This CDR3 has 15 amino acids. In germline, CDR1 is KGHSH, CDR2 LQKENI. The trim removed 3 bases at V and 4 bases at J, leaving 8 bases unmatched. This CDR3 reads CASSPPGGQITEAFF. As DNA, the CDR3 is TGTGCCAGCTCACCGCCGGGGGGACAGATCACTGAAGCTTTCTTT.

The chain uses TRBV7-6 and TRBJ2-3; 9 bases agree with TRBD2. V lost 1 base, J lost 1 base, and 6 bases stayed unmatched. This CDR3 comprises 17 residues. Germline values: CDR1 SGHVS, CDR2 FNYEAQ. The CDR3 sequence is CASSLGGGAPGTDTQYF. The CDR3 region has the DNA TGTGCCAGCAGCTTAGGCGGGGGGGCACCGGGCACAGATACGCAGTATTTT.

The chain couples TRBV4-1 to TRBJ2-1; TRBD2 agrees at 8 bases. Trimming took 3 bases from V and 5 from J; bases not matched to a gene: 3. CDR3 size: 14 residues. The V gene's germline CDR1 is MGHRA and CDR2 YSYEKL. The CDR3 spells CASSQGLDNNEQFF. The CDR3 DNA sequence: TGCGCCAGCAGCCAGGGACTAGATAACAATGAGCAGTTCTTC.

CDR3 coding DNA: TGTGCCAGCAGCTACGTAGACGGAACCTACGAGCAGTACTTC. Translating gives CASSYVDGTYEQYF. V gene TRBV7-9 combines with J gene TRBJ2-5; no clear D gene. The end of the DNA fits TRBJ2-7 better, so the J call may be wrong. The germline V gene encodes CDR1 SEHNR and CDR2 FQNEAQ (reference sequence). CDR3 length equals 14 residues.

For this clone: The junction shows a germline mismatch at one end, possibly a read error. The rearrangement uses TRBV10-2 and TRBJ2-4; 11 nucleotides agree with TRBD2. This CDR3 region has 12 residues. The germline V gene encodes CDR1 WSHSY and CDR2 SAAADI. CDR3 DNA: TGCGCCAGCAGTATTAGCGGGGGGGACGAGCACTTC. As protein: CASSISGGDEHF.

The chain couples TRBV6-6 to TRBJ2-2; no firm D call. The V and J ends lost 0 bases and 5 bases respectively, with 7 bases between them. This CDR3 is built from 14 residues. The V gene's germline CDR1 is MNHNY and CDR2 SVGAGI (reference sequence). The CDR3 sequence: CASSYSMGTGELFF. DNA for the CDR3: TGTGCCAGCAGTTACTCGATGGGAACCGGGGAGCTGTTTTTT.

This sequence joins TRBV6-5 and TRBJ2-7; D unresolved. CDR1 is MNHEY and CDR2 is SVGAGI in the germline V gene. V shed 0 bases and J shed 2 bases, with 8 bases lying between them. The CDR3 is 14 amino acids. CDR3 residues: CASSYSVQPYEQYF. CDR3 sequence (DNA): TGTGCCAGCAGTTACTCGGTCCAGCCCTACGAGCAGTACTTC.

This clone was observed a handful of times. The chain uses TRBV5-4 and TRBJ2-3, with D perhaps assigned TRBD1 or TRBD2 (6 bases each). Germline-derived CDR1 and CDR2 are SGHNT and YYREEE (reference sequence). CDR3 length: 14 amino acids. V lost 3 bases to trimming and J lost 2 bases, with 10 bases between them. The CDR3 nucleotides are TGTGCCAGCAGCTACCCGGGGGCCACAGATACGCAGTATTTT. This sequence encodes CASSYPGATDTQYF. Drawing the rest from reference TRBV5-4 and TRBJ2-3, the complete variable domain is ETGVTQSPTHLIKTRGQQVTLRCSSQSGHNTVSWYQQALGQGPQFIFQYYREEENGRGNFPPRFSGLQFPNYSSELNVNALELDDSALYLCASSYPGATDTQYFGPGTRLTVL.

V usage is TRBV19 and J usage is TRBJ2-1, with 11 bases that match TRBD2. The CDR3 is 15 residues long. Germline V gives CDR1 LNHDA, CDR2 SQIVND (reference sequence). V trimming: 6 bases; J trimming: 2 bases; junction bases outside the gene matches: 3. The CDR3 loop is CASRLTSGAYNEQFF. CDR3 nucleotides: TGTGCCAGTAGACTGACTAGCGGGGCCTACAATGAGCAGTTCTTC.

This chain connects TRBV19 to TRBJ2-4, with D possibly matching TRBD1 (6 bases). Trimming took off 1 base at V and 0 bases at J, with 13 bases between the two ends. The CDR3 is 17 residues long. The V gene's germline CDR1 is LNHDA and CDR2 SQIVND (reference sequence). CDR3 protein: CASSIGRGTLAKNIQYF. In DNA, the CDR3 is TGTGCCAGTAGTATAGGAAGGGGGACCCTAGCCAAAAACATTCAGTACTTC.

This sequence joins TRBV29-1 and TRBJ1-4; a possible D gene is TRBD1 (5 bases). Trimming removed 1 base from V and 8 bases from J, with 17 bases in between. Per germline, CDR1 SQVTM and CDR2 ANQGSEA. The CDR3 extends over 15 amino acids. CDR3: CSVEVRGGASEKLFF. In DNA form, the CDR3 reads TGCAGCGTTGAAGTTAGGGGTGGCGCTAGCGAAAAACTGTTTTTT.

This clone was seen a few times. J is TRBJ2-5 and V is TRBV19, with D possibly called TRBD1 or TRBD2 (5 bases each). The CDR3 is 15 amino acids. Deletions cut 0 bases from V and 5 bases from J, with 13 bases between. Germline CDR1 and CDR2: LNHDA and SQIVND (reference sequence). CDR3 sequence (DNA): TGTGCCAGTAGTATAGACGTGGGACCAAGGGAGACCCAGTACTTC. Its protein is CASSIDVGPRETQYF.

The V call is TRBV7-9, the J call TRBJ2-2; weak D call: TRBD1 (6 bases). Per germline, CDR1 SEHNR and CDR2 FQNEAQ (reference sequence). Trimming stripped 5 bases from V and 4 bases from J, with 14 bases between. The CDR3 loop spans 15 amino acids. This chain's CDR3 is CASSPSKTGTGELFF. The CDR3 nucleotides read TGTGCCAGCAGCCCATCTAAGACAGGCACCGGGGAGCTGTTTTTT.

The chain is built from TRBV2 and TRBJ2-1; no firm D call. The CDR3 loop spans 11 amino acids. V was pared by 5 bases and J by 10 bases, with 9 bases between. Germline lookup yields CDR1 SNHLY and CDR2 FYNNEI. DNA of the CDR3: TGTGCCAGCAGTCCTGGACGAGAGCAGTTCTTC. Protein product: CASSPGREQFF.

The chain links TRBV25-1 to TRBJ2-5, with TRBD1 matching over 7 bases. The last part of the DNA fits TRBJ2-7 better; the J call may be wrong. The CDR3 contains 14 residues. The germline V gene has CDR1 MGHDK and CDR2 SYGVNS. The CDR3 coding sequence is TGTGCCAGCAGTGAAGGTACAGGGGCCTACGAGCAGTACTTC. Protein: CASSEGTGAYEQYF.

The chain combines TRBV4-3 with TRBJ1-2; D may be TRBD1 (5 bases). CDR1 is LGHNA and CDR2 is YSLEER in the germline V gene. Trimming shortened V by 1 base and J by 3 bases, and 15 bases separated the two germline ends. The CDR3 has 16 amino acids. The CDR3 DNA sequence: TGCGCCAGCAGCCAAGGCTGGGACCCGCCCGACTATGGCTACACCTTC. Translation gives CASSQGWDPPDYGYTF.